One and the same sample provided the 26 T cell receptor beta chains below, sequenced in a study of technical replicates of blood from several donors. Clones were sequenced by immunoSEQ multiplex PCR, and TCRdb holds only the in-frame ones, with some missing. This sample has about 82,000 clones, with around 92% found just once. Sequencing input: T cells isolated from PBMCs. The receptors were gathered from a human donor in good health.

The count of this clone is one. This rearrangement joins TRBV27 to TRBJ2-7; D is uncertain. Deletions cut 2 bases from V and 2 bases from J, with 10 bases between. In germline, CDR1 is MNHEY, CDR2 SMNVEV (reference sequence). CDR3 length equals 14 residues. In DNA, the CDR3 is TGTGCCAGCAGTTTAGGGCCCATCCCCTACGAGCAGTACTTC. It encodes CASSLGPIPYEQYF.

The chain uses TRBV4-1 and TRBJ2-7; tentative D call: TRBD1 (7 bases). The V and J ends lost 4 bases and 4 bases respectively, with 17 bases between them. The CDR3 spans 15 residues. From germline, CDR1 is MGHRA and CDR2 YSYEKL. CDR3 coding DNA: TGCGCCAGCAGCCCAGGTTGGAGGGGGCTATACGAGCAGTACTTC. As protein: CASSPGWRGLYEQYF.

The genes are TRBV27 and TRBJ2-1; 10 bases agree with TRBD2. V shed 5 bases, J shed 3 bases, and the junction held 10 bases outside the gene matches. The CDR3 covers 17 residues. Germline V CDR1 and CDR2: MNHEY, SMNVEV (reference sequence). CDR3 protein: CASSPNAASGSYNEQFF. CDR3 bases: TGTGCCAGCAGTCCCAATGCCGCTAGCGGGAGCTACAATGAGCAGTTCTTC.

This chain uses TRBV11-3 with TRBJ2-2; TRBD1 is a possible D gene (6 bases). The CDR3 extends over 16 amino acids. Germline assignment: CDR1 SGHNT and CDR2 YENEEA. V was pared by 4 bases and J by 3 bases, with 15 bases between. CDR3 nucleotide sequence: TGTGCCAGCAGCTCGGTCACAGGGTACGACACCGGGGAGCTGTTTTTT. This codes for CASSSVTGYDTGELFF.

The rearrangement joins TRBV4-2 to TRBJ2-7; 10 bases match TRBD1. The CDR3 is 14 amino acids. Germline values: CDR1 LGHNA, CDR2 YNFKEQ. The ends lost 7 bases at V and 7 bases at J; junction bases unmatched: 10. The CDR3 protein is CASNPGTGVREQYF. CDR3 bases: TGTGCCAGCAACCCGGGGACAGGGGTGAGGGAGCAGTACTTC.

The rearrangement joins TRBV28 to TRBJ1-2, with D maybe TRBD1 (5 bases). Germline values: CDR1 MDHEN, CDR2 SYDVKM. Trimming stripped 8 bases from V and 5 bases from J, with 6 bases between. The CDR3 sequence is 10 residues long. DNA for the CDR3: TGTGCCAGCGGGGGGTATGGCTACACCTTC. Amino acid sequence: CASGGYGYTF.

This CDR3 is CASSPPGQYYNEQFF. DNA of the CDR3: TGTGCCAGCTCACCACCGGGACAGTACTACAATGAGCAGTTCTTC. This sequence joins TRBV18 and TRBJ2-1; 7 bases align to TRBD1. Trimming took 0 bases from V and 3 from J; bases not matched to a gene: 2. The CDR3 spans 15 residues. Germline V gene data show CDR1 as KGHSH and CDR2 as LQKENI. The full variable domain, with the rest looked up from reference TRBV18 and TRBJ2-1, is NAGVMQNPRHLVRRRGQEARLRCSPMKGHSHVYWYRQLPEEGLKFMVYLQKENIIDESGMPKERFSAEFPKEGPSILRIQQVVRGDSAAYFCASSPPGQYYNEQFFGPGTRLTVL.

V gene TRBV25-1 combines with J gene TRBJ1-2; D not resolved. Trimming removed 3 bases at V and 9 bases at J, with 11 bases between. This CDR3 comprises 12 residues. The germline V gene has CDR1 MGHDK and CDR2 SYGVNS. CDR3 region: CASSDFGVRYTF. In DNA, the CDR3 is TGTGCCAGCAGTGACTTCGGGGTTCGCTACACCTTC.

CDR3 bases: TGCAGCTCCCGCGGCGCGAACACTGAAGCTTTCTTT. Translated: CSSRGANTEAFF. The chain uses TRBV29-1 and TRBJ1-1; no definite D call. CDR3 size: 12 residues. Germline V gene lookup returns CDR1 SQVTM and CDR2 ANQGSEA. V lost 8 bases and J 1 base, leaving 11 bases between the germline ends.

The chain combines TRBV4-1 with TRBJ2-1; tentative D call: TRBD2 (6 bases). V lost 2 bases to trimming and J lost 0 bases, with 11 bases between them. The V gene's germline CDR1 is MGHRA and CDR2 YSYEKL. The CDR3 has 16 residues. CDR3 DNA: TGCGCCAGCAGCCAACCAAGCGGGTACTCCTACAATGAGCAGTTCTTC. This gives the protein CASSQPSGYSYNEQFF.

This chain links TRBV29-1 with TRBJ2-2; tentatively, D is TRBD1 (6 bases). The CDR3 runs 17 residues. The germline V gene encodes CDR1 SQVTM and CDR2 ANQGSEA. V dropped 1 base and J dropped 1 base, with 16 bases sitting between them. CDR3 loop: CSVEGGTRGQNTGELFF. The CDR3 nucleotides are TGCAGCGTTGAAGGAGGAACCAGGGGTCAGAACACCGGGGAGCTGTTTTTT.

The rearrangement uses TRBV7-2 and TRBJ2-7; 9 bases line up with TRBD2. Germline CDR1 reads SGHTA; CDR2 reads FQGNSA. The CDR3 contains 14 residues. V was pared by 1 base and J by 7 bases, with 5 bases of the junction left unmatched. DNA for the CDR3: TGTGCCAGCAGCTTAGATGCGGGGGGGCGAGAGCAGTACTTC. This encodes CASSLDAGGREQYF.

The CDR3 reads CAISESNFRDRYEQYF. In DNA, the CDR3 is TGTGCCATCAGTGAGTCGAATTTTAGGGACAGATACGAGCAGTACTTC. The rearrangement joins TRBV10-3 to TRBJ2-7; 7 nucleotides agree with TRBD1. In germline, CDR1 is ENHRY, CDR2 SYGVKD. The CDR3 spans 16 residues. V shed 0 bases and J 4 bases; nucleotides not matched to a gene: 9.

This clone was seen once. The CDR3 sequence: CASSRLAGLGEQFF. In nucleotides, the CDR3 is TGTGCCAGCAGTCGACTAGCGGGCTTAGGGGAGCAGTTCTTC. The chain is built from TRBV27 and TRBJ2-1; 10 positions agree with TRBD2. CDR1 and CDR2 (germline): MNHEY, SMNVEV (reference sequence). Unmatched junction bases numbered 8, after V lost 5 bases and J lost 10 bases. The CDR3 runs to 14 residues.

This clone was seen only a few times. The chain has TRBV29-1 and TRBJ2-7, with 9 bases that match TRBD1. The CDR3 runs to 15 residues. With 5 bases clipped from V and 4 bases from J, the junction kept 12 bases outside the gene matches. Germline CDR1 and CDR2: SQVTM and ANQGSEA. The CDR3 DNA reads as TGCAGCGTTATACTAACAGGGGGCGACGAGTACGAGCAGTACTTC. Residues: CSVILTGGDEYEQYF.

The chain uses TRBV19 and TRBJ1-1; D ambiguous. CDR1 and CDR2 (germline): LNHDA, SQIVND (reference sequence). The CDR3 sequence is 14 residues long. V lost 5 bases and J lost 2, with 12 bases in between. CDR3 protein: CASSPGVTNTEAFF. The CDR3 DNA follows: TGTGCCAGTAGTCCTGGTGTTACAAACACTGAAGCTTTCTTT.

V gene TRBV2 combines with J gene TRBJ1-5; 8 positions agree with TRBD1. With V trimmed by 4 bases and J by 14 bases, 10 bases remained unmatched. Germline V gives CDR1 SNHLY, CDR2 FYNNEI. The CDR3 runs to 13 residues. The CDR3 nucleotides read TGTGCCAGCAGTGCCGGGGACAGGCTTTTAAAGCATTTT. Translated, it gives CASSAGDRLLKHF. Supplemented by reference TRBV2 and TRBJ1-5, the full variable domain reads EPEVTQTPSHQVTQMGQEVILRCVPISNHLYFYWYRQILGQKVEFLVSFYNNEISEKSEIFDDQFSVERPDGSNFTLKIRSTKLEDSAMYFCASSAGDRLLKHFGDGTRLSIL.

This chain connects TRBV28 to TRBJ2-7, with no clear D. V lost 6 bases, J lost 4 bases, and 4 bases lay in between. Germline-derived CDR1 and CDR2 are MDHEN and SYDVKM. The CDR3 spans 10 residues. The CDR3 here is CASRSYEQYF. The CDR3 DNA follows: TGTGCCAGCAGGTCTTACGAGCAGTACTTC.

The chain couples TRBV7-7 to TRBJ2-1; D remains unclear. The CDR3 extends over 15 amino acids. V was cut by 1 base and J by 0 bases, with 7 bases left in between. Germline V gives CDR1 SSHAT, CDR2 FNYEAQ (reference sequence). CDR3 sequence reads: CASSLDSSSYNEQFF. The CDR3 DNA sequence: TGTGCCAGCAGCTTAGACTCAAGCTCCTACAATGAGCAGTTCTTC.

The chain has TRBV5-1 and TRBJ1-1, with 7 bases that match TRBD1. Trimming at V came to 3 bases and at J to 4 bases, leaving 3 bases not matched to a gene. This CDR3 is built from 13 residues. From germline, CDR1 is SGHRS and CDR2 YFSETQ. This CDR3 is CASSSKGATEAFF. The CDR3 region has the DNA TGCGCCAGCAGCTCTAAGGGGGCCACTGAAGCTTTCTTT.

The chain couples TRBV29-1 to TRBJ1-6; possible D gene TRBD1, 5 bases. The germline CDR1 and CDR2 sequences are SQVTM and ANQGSEA. The CDR3 is made up of 14 amino acids. V lost 1 base and J 6 bases, leaving 10 bases between the germline ends. In DNA form, the CDR3 reads TGCAGCGTTGAAGGCAGACAGCGTAATTCACCCCTCCACTTT. Its protein is CSVEGRQRNSPLHF.

V usage is TRBV14 and J usage is TRBJ2-7; 15 positions match TRBD2. Unmatched junction bases numbered 7, after V lost 0 bases and J lost 1 base. The CDR3 is 19 amino acids. Germline V gives CDR1 SGHDN, CDR2 FVKESK. CDR3 residues: CASSQDRTSGRAKSYEQYF. The CDR3, as DNA: TGTGCCAGCAGCCAAGATCGGACTAGCGGGAGGGCCAAATCCTACGAGCAGTACTTC.

This chain joins TRBV27 and TRBJ2-2, with 11 bases matching TRBD1. The CDR3 loop spans 15 amino acids. The J segment lost 5 bases and the V segment lost 4 bases, leaving 3 bases of the junction unmatched. Per the germline V gene, CDR1 is MNHEY and CDR2 is SMNVEV (reference sequence). The CDR3 region is CASSSGTGGTGELFF. CDR3 in DNA: TGTGCCAGCAGTTCCGGGACAGGGGGGACCGGGGAGCTGTTTTTT.

The chain has TRBV9 and TRBJ2-7; TRBD2 aligns across 8 bases. This CDR3 is 15 amino acids long. The J segment lost 6 bases and the V segment lost 2 bases, leaving 10 bases of the junction unmatched. The germline gives CDR1 SGDLS, CDR2 YYNGEE. The CDR3 DNA follows: TGTGCCAGCAGCGTGGACGGGGGGGCGTATTTCGAGCAGTACTTC. Amino acids: CASSVDGGAYFEQYF. Complete variable domain (other parts from reference TRBV9 and TRBJ2-7): DSGVTQTPKHLITATGQRVTLRCSPRSGDLSVYWYQQSLDQGLQFLIQYYNGEERAKGNILERFSAQQFPDLHSELNLSSLELGDSALYFCASSVDGGAYFEQYFGPGTRLTVT.

This chain uses TRBV6-1 with TRBJ2-5; perhaps TRBD1 as D (7 bases). The CDR3 runs to 14 residues. Germline CDR1 and CDR2: MNHNS and SASEGT. The germline V and J ends were trimmed by 7 bases and 4 bases, with 16 bases remaining between them. The CDR3 region has the DNA TGTGCCAGCAACAGGGGAGGTGGCGGAGAGACCCAGTACTTC. Translation gives CASNRGGGGETQYF.

CDR3 region: CASSSIRLAGVKYEQYF. The CDR3 DNA sequence: TGTGCCAGCAGTTCAATCCGACTAGCGGGAGTCAAGTACGAGCAGTACTTC. The chain links TRBV27 to TRBJ2-7, with 12 bases matching TRBD2. With V trimmed by 4 bases and J by 4 bases, 11 bases remained unmatched. Germline V gene data show CDR1 as MNHEY and CDR2 as SMNVEV (reference sequence). CDR3 length: 17 residues.